What follows describes a single TCR beta chain. What it binds is unknown. These data come from a study of T cell responses to AZD1222 COVID-19 vaccine. Broader study findings: Spike-specific TCR breadth and depth went up after people got two AZD1222 doses. No repertoire was sampled before or during the peak T cell response, only after it.

Between the trimmed V and J ends, which lost 2 bases and 6 bases, there was a span of 19 bases. The CDR3 runs to 16 residues. Germline-derived CDR1 and CDR2 are SGHVS and FQNEAQ. The table came from immunoSEQ multiplex PCR; TCRdb's copy has only in-frame clones and leaves some out. This repertoire shows about 78,000 clones, about nine tenths found once; its top ten account for about 3.5%. Sequences were derived from peripheral blood, sampled 28 days after the second AZD1222 dose. This sequence originates from an adult who received the AZD1222 COVID-19 vaccine. The gene calls are TRBV7-8 and TRBJ1-2; a possible D gene is TRBD1 (6 bases). The CDR3 reads CASSLREQGRRDGYTF. In DNA, the CDR3 is TGTGCCAGCAGCTTAAGAGAGCAGGGGCGAAGGGATGGCTACACCTTC. The full variable domain, rest sourced from reference TRBV7-8 and TRBJ1-2, is GAGVSQSPRYKVAKRGQDVALRCDPISGHVSLFWYQQALGQGPEFLTYFQNEAQLDKSGLPSDRFFAERPEGSVSTLKIQRTQQEDSAVYLCASSLREQGRRDGYTFGSGTRLTVV.